Below, 21 T cell receptor beta chains from the same sample are listed, as sequenced in a study of blood T cell repertoires in COVID-19. Some clones are missing from TCRdb's copy, which holds only in-frame ones; the method was immunoSEQ multiplex PCR. The sample yields 150,000 to 160,000 clones, roughly 89% seen once. The sequenced material came from peripheral blood. The origin of the receptors is a man in his fifties or sixties with acute or convalescent COVID-19.

As DNA, the CDR3 is TGTGCCAGCAGCCGGAGGGACAGGGGCACCGGGGAGCTGTTTTTT. This translates into CASSRRDRGTGELFF. This sequence joins TRBV7-9 and TRBJ2-2, with 10 bases that match TRBD1. The CDR3 is 15 residues long. V was pared by 5 bases and J by 4 bases, with 4 bases of the junction left unmatched. CDR1 SEHNR and CDR2 FQNEAQ come from the germline V gene (reference sequence).

The V gene is TRBV30, the J gene TRBJ2-1; 12 bases are a match to TRBD2. V dropped 3 bases and J dropped 8; count of bases not matched to a gene: 8. Germline CDR1 reads GTSNPN; CDR2 reads SVGIG (reference sequence). This CDR3 is 15 amino acids long. As DNA, the CDR3 is TGTGCCTGGAGCGCTAGCGGGGGGGCCATCGATGAGCAGTTCTTC. This encodes CAWSASGGAIDEQFF.

The V gene is TRBV2, the J gene TRBJ1-2; 7 bases match TRBD1. With 7 bases clipped from V and 1 base from J, the junction kept 6 bases outside the gene matches. CDR1 and CDR2 from the germline V gene are SNHLY and FYNNEI. The CDR3 totals 14 residues. CDR3 sequence (DNA): TGTGCCAGCACTCAGGGGGTAGTTAACTATGGCTACACCTTC. This codes for CASTQGVVNYGYTF.

The CDR3, as DNA: TGTGCCAGCAGTAAGCGACAGGGGGGCAATCAGCCCCAGCATTTT. Translated, it gives CASSKRQGGNQPQHF. This rearrangement joins TRBV2 to TRBJ1-5; 9 bases match TRBD1. CDR1 SNHLY and CDR2 FYNNEI come from the germline V gene. The CDR3 runs to 15 residues. V lost 5 bases to trimming and J lost 2 bases; unmatched junction nucleotides: 4.

The genes are TRBV6-5 and TRBJ1-1; 7 bases line up with TRBD1. Germline loops: CDR1 MNHEY, CDR2 SVGAGI. The CDR3 spans 11 residues. V trimming: 10 bases; J trimming: 9 bases; junction bases outside the gene matches: 8. CDR3 loop: CATTTGFKAFF. CDR3 nucleotide sequence: TGTGCCACCACGACAGGGTTTAAAGCTTTCTTT.

J is TRBJ2-1 and V is TRBV11-3, with a weak D call TRBD2 (6 bases). V lost 7 bases, J lost 2 bases, and 15 bases lay in between. Germline V CDR1 and CDR2: SGHNT, YENEEA. CDR3 length: 15 amino acids. CDR3 loop: CASTPGLRAYNEQFF. The CDR3 nucleotides are TGTGCCAGCACCCCGGGACTCAGAGCCTACAATGAGCAGTTCTTC.

The chain couples TRBV4-2 to TRBJ2-1; 10 bases match TRBD2. Germline CDR1 reads LGHNA; CDR2 reads YNFKEQ. There are 16 residues in the CDR3. With V trimmed by 3 bases and J by 4 bases, 6 bases remained unmatched. CDR3 residues: CASSQVTSGDYNEQFF. In nucleotides, the CDR3 is TGTGCCAGCAGCCAGGTTACTAGCGGGGATTACAATGAGCAGTTCTTC.

The rearrangement joins TRBV7-3 to TRBJ2-1; 9 bases agree with TRBD2. CDR3 length: 15 residues. The V segment lost 3 bases and the J segment 6 bases; nucleotides outside the gene matches: 6. The V gene's germline CDR1 is SGHTA and CDR2 FQGTGA. The CDR3: CASSLGLAACNEQFF. CDR3 sequence (DNA): TGTGCCAGCAGCTTGGGACTAGCTGCCTGCAATGAGCAGTTCTTC.

The V and J genes are TRBV7-9 and TRBJ1-3; D gene unclear. CDR3 length equals 14 residues. Germline-derived CDR1 and CDR2 are SEHNR and FQNEAQ (reference sequence). V dropped 5 bases and J dropped 0 bases, with 8 bases sitting between them. The CDR3 nucleotides are TGTGCCAGCAGCGCGAAGAGCTCTGGAAACACCATATATTTT. Translated, it gives CASSAKSSGNTIYF.

V and J are TRBV4-1 and TRBJ2-7; 9 bases line up with TRBD1. Germline V gene sequence: CDR1 MGHRA, CDR2 YSYEKL. V lost 6 bases, J lost 1 base, and 7 bases stayed unmatched. The CDR3 extends over 15 amino acids. CDR3 nucleotide sequence: TGCGCCAGCAGACTGGGACAGGGATCGTCCTACGAGCAGTACTTC. This translates into CASRLGQGSSYEQYF.

This chain uses TRBV7-8 with TRBJ1-3; 7 bases align to TRBD1. With 1 base clipped from V and 0 bases from J, the junction kept 6 bases outside the gene matches. CDR1 SGHVS and CDR2 FQNEAQ come from the germline V gene. There are 17 residues in the CDR3. CDR3 region: CASSLGWQGGSGNTIYF. In DNA, the CDR3 is TGTGCCAGCAGCTTAGGTTGGCAGGGGGGCTCTGGAAACACCATATATTTT.

The chain recombines TRBV5-1 with TRBJ2-2; tentative D call: TRBD1 (5 bases). Germline CDR1 SGHRS, CDR2 YFSETQ. V lost 0 bases and J lost 0, with 9 bases in between. The CDR3 loop spans 16 amino acids. CDR3 sequence reads: CASSLGGSSNTGELFF. In nucleotides, the CDR3 is TGCGCCAGCAGCTTGGGGGGCAGTTCGAACACCGGGGAGCTGTTTTTT.

This chain links TRBV3-1 (or the pseudogene TRBV3-2) with TRBJ1-6; TRBD1 matches at 8 bases. V gave up 6 bases and J gave up 8 bases; unmatched junction bases: 6. Germline-derived CDR1 and CDR2 are LGHDT and YNNKEL (reference sequence). CDR3 length: 14 residues. The CDR3 DNA reads TGTGCCAGCAGTCCCGGACAGGGAGATTCACCCCTCCACTTT. Protein: CASSPGQGDSPLHF.

This sequence joins TRBV2 and TRBJ2-2; the match to TRBD1 covers 10 bases. Germline assignment: CDR1 SNHLY and CDR2 FYNNEI. This CDR3 is built from 14 residues. Trimming took 6 bases from V and 3 from J; bases not matched to a gene: 1. This CDR3 reads CASRGQGYTGELFF. The CDR3, as DNA: TGTGCCAGCAGGGGACAGGGGTACACCGGGGAGCTGTTTTTT.

The genes are TRBV28 and TRBJ1-3; TRBD1 is a possible D gene (6 bases). There are 15 residues in the CDR3. Looked up from germline, CDR1 is MDHEN and CDR2 is SYDVKM. Trimming stripped 2 bases from V and 4 bases from J, with 12 bases between. The CDR3 is CASSLAQGTGNTIYF. The CDR3 coding sequence is TGTGCCAGCAGTTTAGCACAGGGTACAGGAAACACCATATATTTT.

V usage is TRBV6-2 or TRBV6-3 and J usage is TRBJ1-5, with 7 bases lining up with TRBD1. Per the germline V gene, CDR1 is MNHEY and CDR2 is SVGEGT. After removal of 2 bases from V and 1 base from J, the junction contained 8 bases not matched to a gene. The CDR3 has 17 amino acids. CDR3 nucleotides: TGTGCCAGCAGTTACATCCGGTCAGGGGGAAGCAATCAGCCCCAGCATTTT. Translated: CASSYIRSGGSNQPQHF.

The V and J genes are TRBV6-2 or TRBV6-3 and TRBJ1-2, with D possibly matching TRBD1 (5 bases). CDR1 is MNHEY, CDR2 SVGEGT, per germline. Trimming shortened V by 5 bases and J by 4 bases, and 17 bases separated the two germline ends. The CDR3 contains 15 residues. This CDR3 is CASSRAGLDSYGYTF. For the CDR3, the DNA is TGTGCCAGCAGTCGGGCGGGACTGGATAGCTATGGCTACACCTTC.

V and J are TRBV6-5 and TRBJ1-4; D gene unclear. V dropped 4 bases and J dropped 7 bases, with 10 bases sitting between them. The CDR3 covers 13 residues. Germline CDR1 and CDR2: MNHEY and SVGAGI. The CDR3 bases are TGTGCCAGCAGTTCTACCCCTACTGAAAAACTGTTTTTT. It translates to CASSSTPTEKLFF.

This chain joins TRBV28 and TRBJ2-1; tentatively, D is TRBD2 (6 bases). This CDR3 is 17 amino acids long. Germline values: CDR1 MDHEN, CDR2 SYDVKM. Trimming pared 4 bases from V and 6 bases from J, leaving 22 bases between. The CDR3 bases are TGTGCCAGCAGTTGGGGTTTTTGGAGGGGTCTAGGCAATGAGCAGTTCTTC. Translation: CASSWGFWRGLGNEQFF.

This clone was recorded only once. The chain links TRBV4-1 to TRBJ2-1; 14 nucleotides match TRBD2. J was trimmed by 9 bases and V by 2 bases; bases with no gene match: 9. The germline gives CDR1 MGHRA, CDR2 YSYEKL. This CDR3 is built from 17 residues. The CDR3 DNA follows: TGCGCCAGCAGCCAACAGGGGACTAGCGGGAGACTCGGTGAGCAGTTCTTC. Translated, it gives CASSQQGTSGRLGEQFF.

The chain couples TRBV5-1 to TRBJ1-6; 9 nucleotides align to TRBD1. Losses at the gene ends were 4 bases for V and 10 bases for J; bases not matched to a gene: 15. This CDR3 has 17 amino acids. Germline CDR1 SGHRS, CDR2 YFSETQ. The CDR3 nucleotides are TGCGCCAGCAGCGCAGGGCAGCCGGGACAGGGTCGATCACCCCTCCACTTT. Translating it yields CASSAGQPGQGRSPLHF.